Following are 21 T cell receptor beta chains from one sample sequenced in a study of shared clonotypes between healthy human individuals. Terminally differentiated effector memory CD45RA+ cells were excluded from the naive CD8 cells, which were CD45RO-negative and positively selected for CCR7. TCRdb's copy holds only in-frame clones and misses some; the assay was immunoSEQ multiplex PCR. The sample has about 2.1 million clones, around 93% seen once; the top ten hold more than 1.5%. The sequencing input was naive CD8+ T cells from PBMCs. All receptors come from a young man in good health. Some clones in this sample may be carry-over from other donors' samples.

This chain joins TRBV27 and TRBJ2-5; 9 bases are shared with TRBD2. This CDR3 is 17 amino acids long. CDR1 is MNHEY and CDR2 is SMNVEV in the germline V gene (reference sequence). V lost 6 bases to trimming and J lost 4 bases; unmatched junction nucleotides: 15. As DNA, the CDR3 is TGTGCCAGCAGCTTGGGGGGATCTAGCGGGGTGGGAGAGACCCAGTACTTC. It is translated as CASSLGGSSGVGETQYF.

The count of this clone is one. The chain combines TRBV5-6 with TRBJ2-7, with a tentative D call TRBD1 (6 bases). Germline V gene lookup returns CDR1 SGHDT and CDR2 YYEEEE. V dropped 0 bases and J dropped 1 base, with 11 bases sitting between them. This CDR3 spans 15 amino acids. The CDR3 nucleotides are TGTGCCAGCAGCTTGGGTGGGGGCCCTTCCTACGAGCAGTACTTC. It translates to CASSLGGGPSYEQYF.

The chain is built from TRBV19 and TRBJ2-7; 11 positions agree with TRBD1. Germline loops: CDR1 LNHDA, CDR2 SQIVND (reference sequence). With V trimmed by 1 base and J by 2 bases, 1 base remained unmatched. The CDR3 covers 15 residues. For the CDR3, the DNA is TGTGCCAGTAGTATAGGGGGACAGGGGGCCTACGAGCAGTACTTC. This gives the protein CASSIGGQGAYEQYF. Supplemented by reference TRBV19 and TRBJ2-7, the full variable domain reads DGGITQSPKYLFRKEGQNVTLSCEQNLNHDAMYWYRQDPGQGLRLIYYSQIVNDFQKGDIAEGYSVSREKKESFPLTVTSAQKNPTAFYLCASSIGGQGAYEQYFGPGTRLTVT.

The V call is TRBV6-6, the J call TRBJ2-1; D is possibly TRBD2 (5 bases). The CDR3 consists of 15 residues. Germline V lookup: CDR1 MNHNY, CDR2 SVGAGI (reference sequence). With 2 bases removed from V and 3 bases from J, the gap between germline ends came to 11 bases. Here the CDR3 reads CASSYVTAGYNEQFF. CDR3 DNA: TGTGCCAGCAGTTACGTTACGGCGGGCTACAATGAGCAGTTCTTC.

The CDR3 DNA is TGTGCCAGCAGCGAGCGCTTAGCGGGAGGGATACTTAAGGAGCAGTTCTTC. Translated: CASSERLAGGILKEQFF. The chain combines TRBV7-9 with TRBJ2-1, with TRBD2 matching over 11 bases. Germline trimming cut 5 bases from V and 10 bases from J; bases unmatched to any gene: 16. Germline values: CDR1 SEHNR, CDR2 FQNEAQ (reference sequence). The CDR3 has 17 residues. The full variable domain, in which reference TRBV7-9 and TRBJ2-1 provide the parts outside the CDR3, is DTGVSQNPRHKITKRGQNVTFRCDPISEHNRLYWYRQTLGQGPEFLTYFQNEAQLEKSRLLSDRFSAERPKGSFSTLEIQRTEQGDSAMYLCASSERLAGGILKEQFFGPGTRLTVL.

This sequence joins TRBV7-9 and TRBJ2-7, with D tentatively TRBD2 (5 bases). Per the germline V gene, CDR1 is SEHNR and CDR2 is FQNEAQ (reference sequence). V gave up 5 bases and J gave up 2 bases, with 22 bases separating them. The CDR3 length is 17 residues. CDR3 bases: TGTGCCAGCAGCGGGCTGCTGGCCGGAGGACCTCCCTACGAGCAGTACTTC. Protein sequence: CASSGLLAGGPPYEQYF.

As for this clone: The same CDR3 is also encoded by other DNA sequences in this sample. The rearrangement uses TRBV9 and TRBJ2-7; D gene ambiguous. V lost 3 bases and J lost 0, with 7 bases in between. The CDR3 spans 13 residues. From germline, CDR1 is SGDLS and CDR2 YYNGEE. The CDR3 here is CASSGAPSYEQYF. The CDR3, as DNA: TGTGCCAGCAGCGGCGCCCCCTCCTACGAGCAGTACTTC.

The V call is TRBV7-8, the J call TRBJ2-7; the D is unclear. Trimming stripped 0 bases from V and 1 base from J, with 7 bases between. Germline lookup yields CDR1 SGHVS and CDR2 FQNEAQ. The CDR3 is made up of 14 amino acids. This CDR3 is CASSLAGLSYEQYF. The CDR3 region has the DNA TGTGCCAGCAGCTTAGCGGGATTGTCCTACGAGCAGTACTTC.

The V gene is TRBV6-4, the J gene TRBJ1-1, with TRBD1 identical over 10 bases. V lost 6 bases and J lost 6; bases outside the gene matches: 16. CDR1 is MRHNA and CDR2 is SNTAGT in the germline V gene. The CDR3 spans 17 residues. The CDR3 protein is CASRLRQGAVEHSEAFF. In DNA, the CDR3 is TGTGCCAGCAGATTAAGACAGGGGGCGGTCGAACACTCTGAAGCTTTCTTT.

This clone was counted a single time. Other DNA sequences of this sample code for an identical CDR3. The chain has TRBV27 and TRBJ2-7; D perhaps matches TRBD2 (6 bases). Trimming removed 3 bases at V and 0 bases at J, with 9 bases between. Germline CDR1 and CDR2: MNHEY and SMNVEV (reference sequence). The CDR3 runs to 14 residues. The CDR3 DNA sequence: TGTGCCAGCAGTTTGGCGGGGAGCTCCTACGAGCAGTACTTC. It translates to CASSLAGSSYEQYF.

The chain recombines TRBV7-9 with TRBJ2-7; D possibly matches TRBD1 or TRBD2 (6 bases each). CDR1 and CDR2 from the germline V gene are SEHNR and FQNEAQ (reference sequence). V was clipped by 5 bases and J by 5 bases, with 19 bases between them. The CDR3 loop spans 15 amino acids. The CDR3 sequence is CASSPRAGGPDEQYF. CDR3 nucleotide sequence: TGTGCCAGCAGCCCAAGGGCCGGGGGCCCGGACGAGCAGTACTTC.

The sample holds one count of this clone. J is TRBJ2-5 and V is TRBV10-3; D is possibly TRBD2 (5 bases). V lost 7 bases and J lost 2, with 11 bases in between. The CDR3 sequence is 13 residues long. Germline V gene data show CDR1 as ENHRY and CDR2 as SYGVKD. The CDR3 region is CAIMEVLQETQYF. CDR3 bases: TGTGCCATCATGGAGGTACTACAAGAGACCCAGTACTTC.

The chain recombines TRBV21-1 with TRBJ1-5; the D call TRBD1 from the table was never checked on the DNA. TRBV21-1 is a pseudogene. This CDR3 is 19 amino acids long. The CDR3 region has the DNA TGTGCCAGCAGCATAACCGAAGCAGGGGCAACAATTAGCAATCAGCCCCAGCATTTT. It codes for CASSITEAGATISNQPQHF.

The J gene is TRBJ2-1, the V gene TRBV6-5; D may be TRBD1 (6 bases). V was cut by 0 bases and J by 6 bases, with 15 bases left in between. There are 16 residues in the CDR3. Germline values: CDR1 MNHEY, CDR2 SVGAGI. This chain's CDR3 is CASSYSRQVYSNEQFF. DNA of the CDR3: TGTGCCAGCAGTTACTCGAGACAGGTCTATTCCAATGAGCAGTTCTTC.

The rearrangement links TRBV7-9 to TRBJ2-7; TRBD2 matches at 9 bases. The CDR3 length is 14 residues. CDR1 and CDR2 from the germline V gene are SEHNR and FQNEAQ (reference sequence). Losses at the gene ends were 1 base for V and 5 bases for J; bases not matched to a gene: 3. DNA of the CDR3: TGTGCCAGCAGCTTAGAGAGCGGGAGGAACGAGCAGTACTTC. Amino acid sequence: CASSLESGRNEQYF.

The chain is built from TRBV30 and TRBJ1-2; the D gene is possibly TRBD1 (6 bases). The CDR3 is 12 residues long. Trimming pared 5 bases from V and 4 bases from J, leaving 11 bases between. Germline V gene sequence: CDR1 GTSNPN, CDR2 SVGIG (reference sequence). CDR3 amino acids: CAWLTGLYGYTF. The DNA of the CDR3 is TGTGCCTGGCTAACAGGGCTCTATGGCTACACCTTC.

This clone was seen a few times. The rearrangement uses TRBV27 and TRBJ1-1; no clear D. Germline CDR1 MNHEY, CDR2 SMNVEV (reference sequence). V was shortened by 0 bases and J by 3 bases, with 11 bases between the two germline ends. The CDR3 covers 15 residues. CDR3 residues: CASSLSIEGYTEAFF. In DNA form, the CDR3 reads TGTGCCAGCAGTTTATCGATAGAGGGATACACTGAAGCTTTCTTT.

The V call is TRBV27, the J call TRBJ2-6; the D gene is possibly TRBD1 (6 bases). Trimming took off 5 bases at V and 2 bases at J, with 10 bases between the two ends. Germline-derived CDR1 and CDR2 are MNHEY and SMNVEV (reference sequence). The CDR3 is made up of 15 amino acids. The CDR3 reads CASSQTGTGANVLTF. The CDR3 nucleotides read TGTGCCAGCAGTCAAACAGGGACTGGGGCCAACGTCCTGACTTTC. Looking up the rest from reference TRBV27 and TRBJ2-6 gives the full variable domain: EAQVTQNPRYLITVTGKKLTVTCSQNMNHEYMSWYRQDPGLGLRQIYYSMNVEVTDKGDVPEGYKVSRKEKRNFPLILESPSPNQTSLYFCASSQTGTGANVLTFGAGSRLTVL.

This rearrangement joins TRBV5-3 to TRBJ1-2; no definite D call. TRBV5-3 is an open reading frame, and its role is uncertain. This CDR3 contains 16 residues. The V and J ends lost 0 bases and 3 bases respectively, with 15 bases between them. The CDR3 spells CARSLARRPRDYGYTF. CDR3 bases: TGTGCCAGAAGCTTGGCCCGACGGCCCCGGGACTATGGCTACACCTTC.

The J gene is TRBJ2-3, the V gene TRBV9, with D possibly being TRBD2 (5 bases). V was cut by 3 bases and J by 6 bases, with 11 bases left in between. This CDR3 has 13 amino acids. Germline values: CDR1 SGDLS, CDR2 YYNGEE. The CDR3 sequence: CASSGTWEDTQYF. CDR3 nucleotides: TGTGCCAGCAGCGGGACCTGGGAGGATACGCAGTATTTT.

V gene TRBV13 combines with J gene TRBJ2-2, with 7 bases matching TRBD1. CDR1 and CDR2 from the germline V gene are PRHDT and FYEKMQ (reference sequence). The trim removed 7 bases at V and 2 bases at J, leaving 10 bases unmatched. The CDR3 sequence is 16 residues long. The CDR3 is CASMSGTERNTGELFF. The DNA for the CDR3 is TGTGCCAGCATGTCCGGGACAGAGAGAAACACCGGGGAGCTGTTTTTT.